These 23 T cell receptor beta chains were sequenced from one sample in a study of CD8 T cells in ankylosing spondylitis. TCRdb independently ran MiXCR on the 5' RACE reads; one entry per CDR3 protein. The data contain 150,000 or so distinct CDR3 sequences, approximately 20% of them seen just once; the ten biggest clones take up about 8.2%. Sequenced material: blood, either unsorted or a sorted T cell fraction (not recorded which). These receptors were obtained from a male donor with ankylosing spondylitis or in good health (not recorded which).

The chain's CDR3 is CASIPGGLLGGYGYTF. CDR3 coding DNA: TGTGCCAGCATCCCAGGGGGGCTCCTGGGCGGCTATGGCTACACCTTC. The chain is built from TRBV12-3 or TRBV12-4 and TRBJ1-2, with 7 bases that match TRBD1. CDR3 length: 16 amino acids. V dropped 7 bases and J dropped 4; count of bases not matched to a gene: 15.

The table lists this clonotype with a few counts. The rearrangement uses TRBV29-1 and TRBJ1-2; 7 bases line up with TRBD1. The CDR3 totals 15 residues. Per germline, CDR1 SQVTM and CDR2 ANQGSEA. Trimming took 0 bases from V and 7 from J; bases not matched to a gene: 11. CDR3 nucleotides: TGCAGCGTTGAAGATCTAGGGGGCGCAGGAGGTGGCTACACCTTC. This encodes CSVEDLGGAGGGYTF.

The gene calls are TRBV29-1 and TRBJ1-4, with 9 bases lining up with TRBD1. The J segment lost 8 bases and the V segment lost 6 bases, leaving 10 bases of the junction unmatched. Germline CDR1 is SQVTM and CDR2 is ANQGSEA. The CDR3 is made up of 14 amino acids. CDR3 in amino acids: CSVATGTGREKLFF. The CDR3 region has the DNA TGCAGCGTCGCCACCGGGACAGGGCGCGAAAAACTGTTTTTT.

This clonotype was recorded at least ten times. This chain connects TRBV5-1 to TRBJ2-4; D not resolved. The CDR3 covers 15 residues. The V end was cut by 0 bases, the J end by 7 bases, with 14 bases between. Germline CDR1 reads SGHRS; CDR2 reads YFSETQ. The CDR3 loop is CASSLGAVVGNIQYF. CDR3 DNA sequence: TGCGCCAGCAGCTTGGGGGCTGTGGTCGGGAACATTCAGTACTTC.

This clonotype was seen only a few times. The chain links TRBV15 to TRBJ2-7; D is unresolved. V was shortened by 0 bases and J by 2 bases, with 20 bases between the two germline ends. Germline V gene data show CDR1 as LNHNV and CDR2 as YYDKDF (reference sequence). CDR3 size: 18 residues. The DNA for the CDR3 is TGTGCCACCAGCAGAGATACACAAGATTGGGGATGGACCTACGAGCAGTACTTC. It is translated as CATSRDTQDWGWTYEQYF.

This clonotype was observed at least ten times. The chain carries TRBV11-2 and TRBJ2-1; no definite D call. The CDR3 totals 15 residues. V was cut by 2 bases and J by 10 bases, with 18 bases left in between. Germline V CDR1 and CDR2: SGHAT, FQNNGV. CDR3 in amino acids: CASSLFLVGRSEQFF. Here the CDR3 DNA reads TGTGCCAGCAGCTTATTCCTAGTGGGCCGCTCAGAGCAGTTCTTC.

The chain links TRBV7-9 to TRBJ2-7; 11 bases match TRBD2. The germline CDR1 and CDR2 sequences are SEHNR and FQNEAQ (reference sequence). This CDR3 has 16 residues. Germline trimming cut 5 bases from V and 2 bases from J; bases unmatched to any gene: 8. CDR3 loop: CASSPSGTSGTYEQYF. Here the CDR3 DNA reads TGTGCCAGCAGCCCGTCCGGGACTAGCGGCACCTACGAGCAGTACTTC.

V gene TRBV20-1 combines with J gene TRBJ1-4, with D possibly TRBD1 on 6 matching bases. The CDR3 spans 11 residues. Per germline, CDR1 DFQATT and CDR2 SNEGSKA (reference sequence). This chain's CDR3 is CSTEGGGKLFF. The CDR3 DNA sequence: TGCAGCACCGAGGGGGGGGGAAAACTGTTTTTT.

This clonotype was picked up many times. The rearrangement uses TRBV2 and TRBJ2-7; TRBD2 is a possible D gene (5 bases). V was shortened by 7 bases and J by 3 bases, with 7 bases between the two germline ends. The CDR3 has 11 amino acids. Germline lookup yields CDR1 SNHLY and CDR2 FYNNEI. CDR3 DNA: TGTGCCAGCACGACTAACTACGAGCAGTACTTC. Protein: CASTTNYEQYF.

This clonotype occurred many times. V gene TRBV7-2 combines with J gene TRBJ2-5, with 9 bases matching TRBD1. J gave up 1 base and V 3 bases, and 24 bases lay outside the gene matches. Germline CDR1 reads SGHTA; CDR2 reads FQGNSA. The CDR3 has 22 residues. The CDR3 protein is CASSFLTVGYYKWDRAQETQYF. CDR3 sequence (DNA): TGTGCCAGCAGCTTTTTGACGGTTGGGTACTACAAGTGGGACAGGGCCCAAGAGACCCAGTACTTC.

V is TRBV15 and J is TRBJ2-3; weak D call: TRBD1 (5 bases). Trimming removed 0 bases from V and 4 bases from J, with 11 bases in between. Germline V gene lookup returns CDR1 LNHNV and CDR2 YYDKDF (reference sequence). This CDR3 has 15 amino acids. The CDR3 DNA is TGTGCCACCAGCAGAGACAGGGTACGCGCAGATACGCAGTATTTT. It codes for CATSRDRVRADTQYF.

In its sample, this clonotype was seen a few times. The rearrangement links TRBV28 to TRBJ2-2; TRBD1 or TRBD2 may be the D gene (5 bases each). V lost 7 bases, J lost 4 bases, and 10 bases lay in between. Germline values: CDR1 MDHEN, CDR2 SYDVKM. This CDR3 has 13 amino acids. The CDR3 DNA reads TGTGCCAGCATAGAGGGGATCACCGGGGAGCTGTTTTTT. Translating gives CASIEGITGELFF.

This clonotype occurred many times. CDR3 region: CASSLELASQETQYF. DNA for the CDR3: TGCGCCAGCAGCTTGGAGTTGGCCTCTCAAGAGACCCAGTACTTC. The J gene is TRBJ2-5, the V gene TRBV5-1; D is uncertain. V was trimmed by 0 bases and J by 2 bases, leaving 11 bases between them. The CDR3 totals 15 residues. From germline, CDR1 is SGHRS and CDR2 YFSETQ.

Note on this clonotype: A much larger clone is a single base away; this may be a read error. This chain connects TRBV5-1 to TRBJ2-1; tentatively, D is TRBD1 or TRBD2 (5 bases each). V was trimmed by 6 bases and J by 4 bases, leaving 23 bases between them. This CDR3 comprises 17 residues. CDR1 and CDR2 (germline): SGHRS, YFSETQ. Here the CDR3 DNA reads TGCGCCAGCAACCCTCGTGGGATAGGGACGACATACAATGAGCAGTTCTTC. Its protein is CASNPRGIGTTYNEQFF.

This clonotype was observed a few times. J is TRBJ2-3 and V is TRBV11-2, with a weak D call TRBD2 (6 bases). Trimming stripped 5 bases from V and 0 bases from J, with 15 bases between. This CDR3 spans 16 amino acids. From germline, CDR1 is SGHAT and CDR2 FQNNGV. DNA of the CDR3: TGTGCCAGCAGCCTCGGGAGCGGTCCTAGCACAGATACGCAGTATTTT. Protein product: CASSLGSGPSTDTQYF.

The chain couples TRBV28 to TRBJ2-7; TRBD2 aligns across 10 bases. The CDR3 consists of 17 residues. The ends lost 7 bases at V and 1 base at J; junction bases unmatched: 13. Germline V lookup: CDR1 MDHEN, CDR2 SYDVKM. The CDR3 here is CASIAGPGLADSYEQYF. The CDR3 DNA reads TGTGCCAGCATCGCAGGACCCGGACTAGCGGATTCCTACGAGCAGTACTTC.

In its sample, this clonotype was seen many times. The J gene is TRBJ2-7, the V gene TRBV10-2, with D unclear. CDR3 length: 13 amino acids. Germline CDR1 and CDR2: WSHSY and SAAADI. Trimming pared 5 bases from V and 2 bases from J, leaving 10 bases between. CDR3 in DNA: TGCGCCAGCAGTACTGTAAGCACCTACGAGCAGTACTTC. Its protein is CASSTVSTYEQYF.

This chain joins TRBV5-6 and TRBJ2-1, with 8 bases matching TRBD2. The CDR3 extends over 16 amino acids. Germline-derived CDR1 and CDR2 are SGHDT and YYEEEE. Unmatched junction bases numbered 6, after V lost 2 bases and J lost 2 bases. CDR3 in DNA: TGTGCCAGCAGCTTAGCCGGGGGGGTCACCTACAATGAGCAGTTCTTC. It specifies CASSLAGGVTYNEQFF.

The chain uses TRBV5-4 and TRBJ2-3; D is perhaps TRBD2 (5 bases). CDR1 SGHNT and CDR2 YYREEE come from the germline V gene (reference sequence). The V end lost 5 bases, the J end lost 0 bases, and 10 bases lay between the germline ends. This CDR3 has 14 amino acids. For the CDR3, the DNA is TGTGCCAGCAGGGGCGGGTTAAGCACAGATACGCAGTATTTT. Translation gives CASRGGLSTDTQYF.

This clonotype was seen repeatedly, ten times or more. The chain carries TRBV27 and TRBJ2-2; TRBD2 might be the D (6 bases). CDR3 size: 15 residues. Trimming removed 5 bases from V and 4 bases from J, with 14 bases in between. Germline V CDR1 and CDR2: MNHEY, SMNVEV (reference sequence). CDR3 nucleotides: TGTGCCAGCAGTCCGCATCTGCGGGGCACCGGGGAGCTGTTTTTT. This gives the protein CASSPHLRGTGELFF.

This clonotype has just a few counts. The genes are TRBV2 and TRBJ1-6, with TRBD1 matching 10 bases. V was clipped by 7 bases and J by 8 bases; unmatched bases: 11. CDR1 is SNHLY and CDR2 is FYNNEI in the germline V gene. The CDR3 sequence is 16 residues long. CDR3 residues: CASTFALGQGHSPLHF. The CDR3 coding sequence is TGTGCCAGCACGTTTGCCTTGGGACAGGGGCATTCACCCCTCCACTTT.

V gene TRBV28 combines with J gene TRBJ1-5; 8 positions agree with TRBD1. This CDR3 has 15 residues. J gave up 5 bases and V 5 bases, and 8 bases lay outside the gene matches. Germline-derived CDR1 and CDR2 are MDHEN and SYDVKM. CDR3 DNA sequence: TGTGCCAGCAGTCGGACAGGGACGAGGGATCAGCCCCAGCATTTT. The encoded protein is CASSRTGTRDQPQHF.

This clonotype was recorded at least ten times. The chain is built from TRBV27 and TRBJ2-3, with unresolved D. This CDR3 is 12 amino acids long. V lost 5 bases and J lost 2, with 5 bases in between. The germline CDR1 and CDR2 sequences are MNHEY and SMNVEV (reference sequence). The CDR3 region is CASSPYTDTQYF. The CDR3 coding sequence is TGTGCCAGCAGTCCCTACACAGATACGCAGTATTTT.